A single sample gave rise to the 20 T cell receptor beta chains below, sequenced in a study of blood T cell repertoires in COVID-19. Data came from immunoSEQ multiplex PCR; TCRdb stores just in-frame clones and leaves some out. This table holds fewer than 150,000 clones, just over 70% found once. The sample comprised peripheral blood. These receptors came from a human donor with acute or convalescent COVID-19. The donor label of this sample is uncertain.

This clone was seen a few times. This chain uses TRBV5-1 with TRBJ2-2; 7 bases are shared with TRBD1. Per germline, CDR1 SGHRS and CDR2 YFSETQ. J lost 4 bases, V lost 3 bases, and 6 bases had no gene match. The CDR3 is 15 residues long. The CDR3 region has the DNA TGCGCCAGCAGCTCAGGACAGGCTCCCACCGGGGAGCTGTTTTTT. It is translated as CASSSGQAPTGELFF.

The CDR3 here is CASSRGRLEQFF. CDR3 coding DNA: TGTGCCAGCAGCCGAGGCCGATTAGAGCAGTTCTTC. The chain has TRBV6-5 and TRBJ2-1, with D hard to call. The CDR3 has 12 residues. V was trimmed by 6 bases and J by 10 bases, leaving 13 bases between them. The germline CDR1 and CDR2 sequences are MNHEY and SVGAGI.

This chain uses TRBV7-9 with TRBJ2-1, with 7 bases aligning to TRBD1. Per germline, CDR1 SEHNR and CDR2 FQNEAQ (reference sequence). Trimming cost V 10 bases and J 6 bases; bases outside gene matches: 6. CDR3 size: 12 residues. In DNA form, the CDR3 reads TGTGCCACCGAGACAGGGTTCAATGAGCAGTTCTTC. Amino acid sequence: CATETGFNEQFF.

The V and J genes are TRBV30 and TRBJ1-2; TRBD1 agrees at 9 bases. CDR3 length equals 14 residues. The germline CDR1 and CDR2 sequences are GTSNPN and SVGIG (reference sequence). J was trimmed by 2 bases and V by 0 bases; bases with no gene match: 1. This CDR3 is CAWSVGTGNYGYTF. CDR3 DNA: TGTGCCTGGAGTGTCGGGACAGGGAACTATGGCTACACCTTC.

V is TRBV30 and J is TRBJ2-5; 8 nucleotides line up with TRBD2. V lost 3 bases, J lost 3 bases, and 6 bases stayed unmatched. Germline V gene data show CDR1 as GTSNPN and CDR2 as SVGIG (reference sequence). This CDR3 is built from 14 residues. CDR3 nucleotide sequence: TGTGCCTGGAGGGGAACTAGCGGAGAAGAGACCCAGTACTTC. This gives the protein CAWRGTSGEETQYF.

This clone was picked up a small number of times. This chain connects TRBV3-1 (or the pseudogene TRBV3-2) to TRBJ1-5, with D perhaps TRBD1 (6 bases). This CDR3 has 13 residues. V gave up 4 bases and J gave up 3 bases, with 7 bases separating them. In germline, CDR1 is LGHDT, CDR2 YNNKEL (reference sequence). DNA of the CDR3: TGTGCCAGCAGCCGACAGGTCAATCAGCCCCAGCATTTT. Protein product: CASSRQVNQPQHF.

The genes are TRBV24-1 and TRBJ1-2, with 9 bases that match TRBD1. Germline trimming cut 2 bases from V and 4 bases from J; bases unmatched to any gene: 7. The CDR3 is 16 residues long. The germline gives CDR1 KGHDR, CDR2 SFDVKD. CDR3 sequence: CATSDSGQGGLYGYTF. The CDR3 bases are TGTGCCACCAGTGATTCGGGACAGGGAGGTCTCTATGGCTACACCTTC.

This clone came up a few times. The rearrangement links TRBV19 to TRBJ1-5; possibly TRBD1 for D (6 bases). The CDR3 runs 15 residues. Trimming cost V 10 bases and J 5 bases, with 21 bases left between them. Per germline, CDR1 LNHDA and CDR2 SQIVND (reference sequence). The CDR3 nucleotides read TGTGCCACTAACAAACAGGGCGGAAGAGATCAGCCCCAGCATTTT. Translation gives CATNKQGGRDQPQHF.

This clone has just a few counts. The chain carries TRBV11-2 and TRBJ1-6; TRBD1 matches at 9 bases. Germline V gene sequence: CDR1 SGHAT, CDR2 FQNNGV. V gave up 6 bases and J gave up 7 bases; unmatched junction bases: 13. CDR3 length: 17 residues. CDR3 nucleotide sequence: TGTGCCAGCAGGTCCTACCGGGACAGGGTCGGGAATTCACCCCTCCACTTT. Protein: CASRSYRDRVGNSPLHF.

V and J are TRBV18 and TRBJ2-7; possible D gene TRBD1, 5 bases. With 6 bases removed from V and 0 bases from J, the gap between germline ends came to 12 bases. The CDR3 has 14 amino acids. Germline-derived CDR1 and CDR2 are KGHSH and LQKENI. Here the CDR3 reads CASSQQQDSYEQYF. The DNA for the CDR3 is TGTGCCAGCTCGCAACAACAGGACTCCTACGAGCAGTACTTC.

This chain joins TRBV11-2 and TRBJ2-2; 10 positions agree with TRBD2. V was pared by 3 bases and J by 5 bases, with 3 bases of the junction left unmatched. The CDR3 totals 15 residues. Looked up from germline, CDR1 is SGHAT and CDR2 is FQNNGV. CDR3 sequence reads: CASSFLAGATGELFF. DNA of the CDR3: TGTGCCAGCAGCTTCCTAGCGGGGGCTACCGGGGAGCTGTTTTTT.

V gene TRBV19 combines with J gene TRBJ1-3, with D possibly TRBD1 on 5 matching bases. The germline gives CDR1 LNHDA, CDR2 SQIVND (reference sequence). V dropped 6 bases and J dropped 4 bases, with 10 bases sitting between them. The length of the CDR3 is 13 residues. The CDR3, as DNA: TGTGCCAGTAGCCGGACACCCGGAAACACCATATATTTT. This translates into CASSRTPGNTIYF.

The V gene is TRBV3-1 (or the pseudogene TRBV3-2), the J gene TRBJ2-2, with TRBD1 matching over 8 bases. CDR3 length: 16 residues. The trim removed 4 bases at V and 5 bases at J, leaving 9 bases unmatched. The germline V gene has CDR1 LGHDT and CDR2 YNNKEL (reference sequence). The CDR3 sequence: CASSRRQGRLTGELFF. The CDR3 DNA reads TGTGCCAGCAGCCGGAGACAGGGGCGGTTAACCGGGGAGCTGTTTTTT.

The rearrangement uses TRBV7-8 and TRBJ2-5, with 10 bases that match TRBD1. V dropped 0 bases and J dropped 5; count of bases not matched to a gene: 3. This CDR3 spans 15 amino acids. Per germline, CDR1 SGHVS and CDR2 FQNEAQ. The CDR3 reads CASSLAPGQGETQYF. The CDR3, as DNA: TGTGCCAGCAGCTTAGCCCCGGGACAGGGGGAGACCCAGTACTTC.

The chain carries TRBV24-1 and TRBJ2-5, with 13 positions matching TRBD2. V was clipped by 7 bases and J by 2 bases; unmatched bases: 3. Germline V CDR1 and CDR2: KGHDR, SFDVKD. The CDR3 totals 15 residues. CDR3 in amino acids: CATRGTSGDQETQYF. CDR3 coding DNA: TGTGCCACCAGGGGGACTAGCGGGGATCAAGAGACCCAGTACTTC.

V usage is TRBV19 and J usage is TRBJ2-6, with 8 bases identical to TRBD2. Trimming at V came to 8 bases and at J to 2 bases, leaving 5 bases not matched to a gene. This CDR3 is built from 15 residues. CDR1 is LNHDA and CDR2 is SQIVND in the germline V gene (reference sequence). The CDR3 loop is CASAGGFPGANVLTF. Written as DNA, the CDR3 is TGTGCCAGTGCGGGGGGCTTTCCTGGGGCCAACGTCCTGACTTTC.

The chain employs TRBV30 and TRBJ1-1, with D possibly matching TRBD1 (6 bases). The CDR3 spans 14 residues. The germline gives CDR1 GTSNPN, CDR2 SVGIG (reference sequence). The V end was cut by 2 bases, the J end by 6 bases, with 16 bases between. CDR3 residues: CAWSLAGEGAEAFF. The CDR3 DNA reads as TGTGCCTGGAGTCTCGCAGGGGAAGGGGCTGAAGCTTTCTTT.

The chain links TRBV5-6 to TRBJ1-1; D might be TRBD1 (6 bases). V lost 6 bases to trimming and J lost 0 bases, with 21 bases between them. Germline V lookup: CDR1 SGHDT, CDR2 YYEEEE. The CDR3 covers 17 residues. The CDR3 here is CASNPNLGQIMNTEAFF. The CDR3 coding sequence is TGTGCCAGCAACCCAAACCTCGGACAGATAATGAACACTGAAGCTTTCTTT.

This chain uses TRBV4-2 with TRBJ1-1, with D maybe TRBD1 (6 bases). The CDR3 totals 15 residues. Germline values: CDR1 LGHNA, CDR2 YNFKEQ. V lost 2 bases to trimming and J lost 2 bases, with 12 bases between them. This CDR3 is CASSQIGGTNTEAFF. CDR3 in DNA: TGTGCCAGCAGCCAAATAGGGGGTACAAACACTGAAGCTTTCTTT.

The V call is TRBV19, the J call TRBJ2-5; weak D call: TRBD1 (7 bases). V was pared by 4 bases and J by 1 base, with 19 bases between. Germline-derived CDR1 and CDR2 are LNHDA and SQIVND (reference sequence). CDR3 length: 17 amino acids. The chain's CDR3 is CASSTLQGRRSQETQYF. DNA of the CDR3: TGTGCCAGTAGTACCCTACAGGGGAGGAGGTCCCAAGAGACCCAGTACTTC.